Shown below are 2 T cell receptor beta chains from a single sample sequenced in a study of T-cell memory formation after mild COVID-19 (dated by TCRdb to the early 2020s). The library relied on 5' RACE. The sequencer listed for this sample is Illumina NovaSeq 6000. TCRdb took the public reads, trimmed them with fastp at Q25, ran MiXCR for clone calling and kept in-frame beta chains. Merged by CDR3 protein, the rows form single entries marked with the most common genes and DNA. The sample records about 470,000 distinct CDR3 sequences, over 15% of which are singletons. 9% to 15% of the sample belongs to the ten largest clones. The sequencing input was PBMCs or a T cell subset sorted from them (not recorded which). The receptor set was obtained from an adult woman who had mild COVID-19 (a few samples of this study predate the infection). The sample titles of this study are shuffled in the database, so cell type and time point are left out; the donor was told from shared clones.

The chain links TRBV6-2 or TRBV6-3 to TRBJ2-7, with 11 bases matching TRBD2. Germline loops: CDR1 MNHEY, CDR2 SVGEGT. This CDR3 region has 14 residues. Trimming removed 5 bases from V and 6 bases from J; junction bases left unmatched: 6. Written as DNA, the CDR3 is TGTGCCAGCAGTCGACTAGCGGGAAAGTTCGAGCAGTACTTC. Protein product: CASSRLAGKFEQYF.

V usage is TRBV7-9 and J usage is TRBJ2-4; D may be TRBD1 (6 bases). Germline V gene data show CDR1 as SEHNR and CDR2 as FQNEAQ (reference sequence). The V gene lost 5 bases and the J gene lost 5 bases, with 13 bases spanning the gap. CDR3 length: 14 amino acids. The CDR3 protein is CASSREQGQNIQYF. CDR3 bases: TGTGCCAGCAGCAGAGAACAGGGCCAAAACATTCAGTACTTC. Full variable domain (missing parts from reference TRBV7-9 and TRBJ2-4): DTGVSQNPRHKITKRGQNVTFRCDPISEHNRLYWYRQTLGQGPEFLTYFQNEAQLEKSRLLSDRFSAERPKGSFSTLEIQRTEQGDSAMYLCASSREQGQNIQYFGAGTRLSVL.